Listed below are T cell receptor beta chains from one sample, sequenced in a study of graft-versus-host responses after intestinal transplantation. Profiling relied on immunoSEQ multiplex PCR, and the TCRdb table lists in-frame clones only, not all of them. The sample has 40,000 or so clones; 80% to 95% are singletons. The sample in question was PBMCs, obtained around 730 days after intestinal transplantation. These receptors came from a human patient who received an intestinal transplant, so some T cells may come from the graft donor. The CDR3 runs from the conserved cysteine through the conserved F or W. The D gene is left open where the match is weak. Some rows have no size entry. The others give once, few or many, or a class for an expanded clone.

NA	TRBJ1-6	TRBV5-1	NA	TGCGCCAGCACGGGCCAGGGTCGTAATTCACCCCTCCACTTT	CASTGQGRNSPLHF
NA	TRBJ2-1	TRBV6-4	TRBD2	TGTGCCAGCAGTGGGACTAGCGGGGGGGCCAATGAGCAGTTCTTC	CASSGTSGGANEQFF
NA	TRBJ1-1	TRBV6-8	TRBD1	TGTGCCAGCACAATAGTCCCGGGACAGGGAGAGGAAGCTTTCTTT	CASTIVPGQGEEAFF
NA	TRBJ2-1	TRBV5-1	TRBD1	TGCGCCAGCACCCCGGGACAGACATCGTTTAATGAGCAGTTCTTC	CASTPGQTSFNEQFF
NA	TRBJ1-6	TRBV19	TRBD1	TGTGCCAGTAGTATAGATGGGACAGGGTCTTCACCCCTCCACTTT	CASSIDGTGSSPLHF
NA	TRBJ2-7	TRBV7-9	NA	TGTGCCAGCAGCCCTAACTACGAGCAGTACTTC	CASSPNYEQYF
NA	TRBJ2-2	TRBV9	TRBD2	TGTGCCAGCAGCGAGGGACTAGCGGGAGGACCCACCGGGGAGCTGTTTTTT	CASSEGLAGGPTGELFF
NA	TRBJ2-7	TRBV5-6	TRBD1	TGTGCCAGCAGCATTCGGACAGGTTCCTCGGTGCGGGAGCAGTACTTC	CASSIRTGSSVREQYF
NA	TRBJ2-3	TRBV29-1	NA	TGCAGCGTTGAGCAGGGGGGACAGAACACAGATACGCAGTATTTT	CSVEQGGQNTDTQYF
few	TRBJ2-2	TRBV6-1	NA	TGTGCCAGCAGTGACGGGAGCCCCACCGGGGAGCTGTTTTTT	CASSDGSPTGELFF
NA	TRBJ2-3	TRBV7-3	TRBD2	TGTGCCAGCAGCTCCCCTAGCGGGGGACCCCCTAGCACAGATACGCAGTATTTT	CASSSPSGGPPSTDTQYF
NA	TRBJ1-2	TRBV5-4	TRBD1	TGTGCCAGCAGCCCGCCGGGACAGGGGGCTGGGAGCTACACCTTC	CASSPPGQGAGSYTF
NA	TRBJ1-6	TRBV15	NA	TGTGCCACCAGCACAGGGAGCAATTCACCCCTCCACTTT	CATSTGSNSPLHF
NA	TRBJ2-7	TRBV27	NA	TGTGCCAGTGGGACGGAGTCCTACGAGCAGTACTTC	CASGTESYEQYF
NA	TRBJ2-5	TRBV28	NA	TGTGCCAGCAGTTTACAGGCCTTCGGCGGGGAGACCCAGTACTTC	CASSLQAFGGETQYF
NA	TRBJ1-2	TRBV7-6	NA	TGTGCCAGCAGCTTAGCAAGGGGGTATGGCTACACCTTC	CASSLARGYGYTF
NA	TRBJ2-1	TRBV4-1	TRBD2	TGCGCCAGCAATTATCGAGAGGGACTAGCGTTTTATGAGCAGTTCTTC	CASNYREGLAFYEQFF
NA	TRBJ1-5	TRBV28	NA	TGTGCCAGCAGTTTAGTTGCAGGGAAGATGAATCAGCCCCAGCATTTT	CASSLVAGKMNQPQHF
NA	TRBJ2-7	TRBV12-5	NA	TGTGCTAGTGGTTTGGGACAGGTCTCCTACGAGCAGTACTTC	CASGLGQVSYEQYF
NA	TRBJ2-5	TRBV4-1	NA	TGCGCCAGCAGCCAGGACGGAAGGTACCAAGAGACCCAGTACTTC	CASSQDGRYQETQYF
NA	TRBJ1-4	TRBV2	NA	TGTGCCAGCAAGACCGGTTCAACTAATGAAAAACTGTTTTTT	CASKTGSTNEKLFF
NA	TRBJ2-7	TRBV12-5	NA	TGTGCTAGTGCCCGGGACGGGACCTACGAGCAGTACTTC	CASARDGTYEQYF
NA	TRBJ2-1	TRBV5-1	TRBD2	TGCGCCAGCAGCCCCACCCTAGCGGGGGGGCCCGGTGAGCAGTTCTTC	CASSPTLAGGPGEQFF
NA	TRBJ2-7	TRBV6-6	TRBD1	TGTGCCAGCAGTTACTCGGGACAGAGCCGCTACGAGCAGTACTTC	CASSYSGQSRYEQYF
NA	TRBJ2-1	TRBV5-1	TRBD2	TGCGCCAGCAGCTTGGAGGGACTAGCGGGATGGAGCTCCTACAATGAGCAGTTCTTC	CASSLEGLAGWSSYNEQFF
NA	TRBJ2-7	TRBV10-3	NA	TGTGCCATCAGGGACTCCCGGGACATAAGCTACGAGCAGTACTTC	CAIRDSRDISYEQYF
NA	TRBJ2-7	TRBV7-9	NA	TGTGCCAGCAGCCCCCCTACCTACGAGCAGTACTTC	CASSPPTYEQYF
NA	TRBJ2-3	TRBV19	NA	TGTGCCAGTAGTGCGTCTAGACTATTAATCACAGATACGCAGTATTTT	CASSASRLLITDTQYF
NA	TRBJ1-5	TRBV28	TRBD1	TGTGCCAGCAGTGGATCGGGACAGGGCACTTATAGCAATCAGCCCCAGCATTTT	CASSGSGQGTYSNQPQHF
NA	TRBJ2-2	TRBV10-1	TRBD1	TGCGCCAGCAGTGGGGACAGAAACACCGGGGAGCTGTTTTTT	CASSGDRNTGELFF
NA	TRBJ1-6	TRBV6-4	NA	TGTGCCAGCAGTGAAAAGGCAGAGGGTAATTCACCCCTCCACTTT	CASSEKAEGNSPLHF
NA	TRBJ1-6	TRBV5-5	NA	TGTGCCAGCAGCTTGGTAGATGGTAGTTCACCCCTCCACTTT	CASSLVDGSSPLHF
NA	TRBJ2-7	TRBV28	NA	TGTGCCAGCAGTTTACATAACGGCTACGAGCAGTACTTC	CASSLHNGYEQYF
NA	TRBJ2-1	TRBV11-2	NA	TGTGCCAGCAGCGCCCGGGACCAACCTTACAATGAGCAGTTCTTC	CASSARDQPYNEQFF
NA	TRBJ2-2	TRBV28	TRBD1	TGTGCCAGCAGTAACGGGACAGGAGTTACCGGGGAGCTGTTTTTT	CASSNGTGVTGELFF
NA	TRBJ1-2	TRBV7-9	TRBD1	TGTGCCAGCAGCTTAGACAGGGGCCCGGGTGGCTACACCTTC	CASSLDRGPGGYTF
NA	TRBJ2-5	TRBV2	TRBD1	TGTGCCAGCAGCCTTTCCGACAGGGCGGGCGAGACCCAGTACTTC	CASSLSDRAGETQYF
once	TRBJ1-5	TRBV19	NA	TGTGCCAGTAGTTCTGACGGATCCAATCAGCCCCAGCATTTT	CASSSDGSNQPQHF
NA	TRBJ2-3	TRBV10-3	TRBD2	TGTGCCATCAGAGGACTAGCGGGAGATACGCAGTATTTT	CAIRGLAGDTQYF